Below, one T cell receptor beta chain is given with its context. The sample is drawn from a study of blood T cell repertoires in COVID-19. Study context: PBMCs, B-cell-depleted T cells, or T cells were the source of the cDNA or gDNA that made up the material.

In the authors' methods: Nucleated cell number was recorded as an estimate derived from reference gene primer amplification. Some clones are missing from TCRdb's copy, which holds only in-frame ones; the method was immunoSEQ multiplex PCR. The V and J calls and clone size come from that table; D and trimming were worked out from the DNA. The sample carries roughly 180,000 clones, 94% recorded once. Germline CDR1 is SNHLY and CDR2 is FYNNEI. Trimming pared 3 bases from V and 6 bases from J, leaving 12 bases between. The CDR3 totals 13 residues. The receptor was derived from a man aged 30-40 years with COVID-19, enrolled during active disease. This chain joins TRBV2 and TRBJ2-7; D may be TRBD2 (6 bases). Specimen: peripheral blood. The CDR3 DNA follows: TGTGCCAGCAGTGAGGGCGGGGTTGGCGAGCAGTACTTC. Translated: CASSEGGVGEQYF.